A selection of T cell receptor beta chains follows, all from one sample in a study of blood T cell repertoires in COVID-19. Using immunoSEQ multiplex PCR, the repertoire was profiled, and TCRdb retains in-frame clones only, with some absent. This sample has 200,000 to 250,000 clones, with 80% found just once. Material: peripheral blood. Receptors were obtained from a woman aged 65 to 85 with acute or convalescent COVID-19. CDR3s include the opening cysteine and the closing phenylalanine or tryptophan. Fields, in order: clone size, D gene, J gene, V gene, CDR3 DNA, CDR3 protein. The D gene is left open where the match is weak. A row's size may be missing; if present it is once, few, many or a size class.

>.|TRBD1|TRBJ1-5|TRBV19
TGTGCCAGTAGTCCCACAGGGGGGAGTAATCAGCCCCAGCATTTT
CASSPTGGSNQPQHF
>.|TRBD1|TRBJ2-3|TRBV7-3
TGTGCCAGCAGCTTAATGGGACAGCCGGAAGATACGCAGTATTTT
CASSLMGQPEDTQYF
>few|TRBD2|TRBJ2-3|TRBV5-1
TGCGCCAGCAGCTGGAGGGCGGGAGGAGTCGAGGATACGCAGTATTTT
CASSWRAGGVEDTQYF
>.|.|TRBJ1-1|TRBV30
TGTGCCTGGAGTAGTTTTAGGGGAACTGAAGCTTTCTTT
CAWSSFRGTEAFF
>.|TRBD1|TRBJ1-1|TRBV18
TGTGCCAGCTCACCTCGCAGGGGGCCCACTGAAGCTTTCTTT
CASSPRRGPTEAFF
>.|.|TRBJ1-5|TRBV30
TGTGCCTGGAGTGTCCGGGGGAATAGCAATCAGCCCCAGCATTTT
CAWSVRGNSNQPQHF
>.|.|TRBJ1-5|TRBV28
TGTGCCAGCAGTTTATCGGGGAAACTTCAGCCCCAGCATTTT
CASSLSGKLQPQHF
>.|.|TRBJ1-5|TRBV5-5
TGTGCCAGCAGCTTAGAGAATCAGCCCCAGCATTTT
CASSLENQPQHF
>.|TRBD1|TRBJ2-1|TRBV24-1
TGTGCCACCAGTGACATTACAGGGGGTGATGAGCAGTTCTTC
CATSDITGGDEQFF
>.|.|TRBJ2-5|TRBV11-2
TGTGCCAGCAGCTTCTCGGAGACCCAGTACTTC
CASSFSETQYF
>.|TRBD1|TRBJ1-5|TRBV7-9
TGTGCCAGCAGCTCATCAACAGGGGACAGCAATCAGCCCCAGCATTTT
CASSSSTGDSNQPQHF